This T cell receptor beta chain was observed in a study of T cell repertoires in ileal Crohn's disease (dated by TCRdb to the late 2010s). A note on the overall study: At the time of surgery, roughly 40% of patients were active smokers, and the median duration of disease was 7.5 to 8.5 years. A total of around 170 mucosal samples from around 57 patients were sequenced, collected from several sites on the surgical specimen as well as at postoperative endoscopy. Running in parallel with the study was a multicentre cohort set up to find predictors of early endoscopic recurrence following ileocolonic resection. Endoscopic postoperative recurrence was defined by a Rutgeerts score above i0. Every patient underwent surgery because of a complication, which was stricturing disease in around 60% of cases and penetrating disease in about 39%. TCR repertoire analysis was performed in 45 to 65 Crohn's disease patients drawn from a prospective multicentre cohort. M6 samples were neoterminal ileum biopsies taken at postoperative colonoscopy. Postoperative therapy was given to about half of the patients, with thiopurines administered to about a dozen patients and anti-TNF agents administered to 15 to 20 patients.

Roughly 500 nanograms of biopsy DNA per sample were submitted for commercial TCRB immunosequencing. Adaptive Biotechnology amplified the CDR3 regions from genomic DNA with a two-step multiplex PCR designed to control amplification bias. Primers for every V and J gene segment were used in the first PCR, and barcodes and Illumina adapters were added in the second PCR. CDR3 libraries were sequenced using an Illumina instrument. Regarding the original processing steps: Vendor-provided pipelines were combined with custom analysis of raw data in R/Bioconductor under R version 3.3.0. Clonality, which ranges from 0 to 1, was calculated as the inverse of the normalised Shannon entropy across all productive clones. The repertoire share taken up by the top 100 clones defined high-frequency clones, and only clones that passed a 95% confidence test were kept. The Simpson index measured repertoire diversity, and the Morisita-Horn index measured overlap between samples. TCRdb holds this immuneACCESS table with in-frame rearrangements only. Some clones are missing; in checked studies, unresolved V genes explain under half, and the rest has no known cause. The V and J calls and clone size are taken from that table; D and trimming were inferred from the DNA. The table for this sample lists roughly 62,000 clones; less than 90% of them were counted only once. The ten largest make up 2% to 2.5% of the sample.

What the work shows at the level of the full study, not this receptor alone: Within the first year after surgery, the timing of postoperative endoscopy varied, and the median delay was about seven months. Mucosal CD4 and CD8 T cells were sorted and sequenced only in a subgroup of patients, whose size was not stated. Endoscopic recurrence was found to be associated with higher high-frequency clone percentages at surgery, and recurrence was observed in all patients with clonality above 26.8% (18/57). Patients who were active smokers at surgery had a significantly higher proportion of clonal expansions than non-smokers (around 26% vs 18%, p=0.02). Sorted CD8 T cells carried more high-frequency clones than CD4 T cells, suggesting mucosal expansions were mainly CD8.

Per the publication, the time point label means: neoterminal ileum biopsy at postoperative endoscopy, about 6 months after surgery. Adults with ileal or ileocolonic Crohn's disease for whom ileocolonic resection was indicated were considered eligible. Before DNA extraction, whole ileal mucosal biopsies were kept frozen at -80 degrees C. Genomic DNA was extracted from frozen whole biopsies using a TRizol-based method and was quantified with a NanoDrop 2000 spectrophotometer. This clone was detected once. It has no known antigen specificity. Base qualities are not recorded, but no much larger clone differs from it by a single base. This sequence was found in an adult with Crohn's disease. Sequences were obtained from ileal tissue.

The CDR3 reads as follows: CASAAGMNTGELFF. The nucleotide sequence is TGTGCCAGCGCCGCGGGGATGAACACCGGGGAGCTGTTTTTT. This chain is built from TRBV25-1 and TRBJ2-2, with a tentative D gene TRBD2 over 6 matching bases. The CDR3 covers 14 residues, taking in both the cysteine and the phenylalanine. Only the CDR3 DNA is retained, 42 bases long and in frame from the first base. CDR1 and CDR2 were assigned from the germline V gene as MGHDK and SYGVNS. V is pared back by 8 bases and J by 1 base, with 11 bases lying between the germline termini.